Below, one TCR beta chain is given with its context. This sample was taken from a study of brain T cells in children with intractable seizures. Time point reported: blood from clinic visit 5 months post-surgery; TSC patient then seizure free. V was clipped by 2 bases and J by 3 bases, with 11 bases between them. Germline V gene data show CDR1 as MNHEY and CDR2 as SMNVEV (reference sequence). This CDR3 has 15 amino acids. The repertoire was sequenced with immunoSEQ multiplex PCR; TCRdb's copy has only in-frame clones and lacks some. The sample shows 300,000 to 400,000 clones, nearly 95% of them seen only once.

The chain is built from TRBV27 and TRBJ1-5; D unresolved. The specimen was peripheral blood, collected roughly 5 months after surgery. This receptor was obtained from a boy under two years old with tuberous sclerosis and intractable seizures. CDR3 bases: TGTGCCAGCAGTTTACGGGGATACCTCAATCAGCCCCAGCATTTT. This codes for CASSLRGYLNQPQHF.